This T cell receptor beta chain originates from a study of T cell repertoires in cytomegalovirus infection. MiXCR, applied by TCRdb to the reads, yields one record per CDR3 protein. In the table there are about 150,000 distinct CDR3 sequences, 23% of which are singletons. CDR3 length equals 15 residues. The V gene lost 2 bases and the J gene lost 0 bases, with 10 bases spanning the gap. The germline CDR1 and CDR2 sequences are SEHNR and FQNEAQ (reference sequence). This clonotype has a handful of counts. This TCR derives from a human donor in good health (CMV status not recorded). Some clones in this sample may be carry-over from other donors' samples. The sequenced material came from PBMCs. The rearrangement uses TRBV7-9 and TRBJ1-1; tentative D call: TRBD1 (5 bases). Here the CDR3 reads CASSLFRGMNTEAFF. CDR3 sequence (DNA): TGTGCCAGCAGCTTATTTAGGGGAATGAACACTGAAGCTTTCTTT. The full variable domain, in which reference TRBV7-9 and TRBJ1-1 provide the parts outside the CDR3, is DTGVSQNPRHKITKRGQNVTFRCDPISEHNRLYWYRQTLGQGPEFLTYFQNEAQLEKSRLLSDRFSAERPKGSFSTLEIQRTEQGDSAMYLCASSLFRGMNTEAFFGQGTRLTVV.